The rows below give T cell receptor beta chains drawn from one sample of a study of blood T cell repertoires in COVID-19. Repertoires were generated with immunoSEQ multiplex PCR, while TCRdb's copy carries only in-frame clones and drops some. The table records 50,000 to 60,000 clones, roughly 85% of them present only once. Specimen: peripheral blood. Source of these receptors: a human donor in a cohort sampled during active COVID-19. CDR3s include the opening cysteine and the closing phenylalanine or tryptophan. A D gene is named only where the DNA matches it firmly. The listing skips clone size in some rows; elsewhere it reads once, few, many or a size class.

clone_size	v_call	j_call	d_call	cdr3_aa	cdr3_nt
.	TRBV3-1/TRBV3-2	TRBJ2-5	.	CASSQDKGEWYF	TGTGCCAGCAGCCAAGATAAGGGGGAGTGGTACTTC
.	TRBV19	TRBJ2-7	TRBD1	CASSIGQGARYEQYF	TGTGCCAGTAGTATCGGACAGGGGGCAAGGTACGAGCAGTACTTC
few	TRBV12-3/TRBV12-4	TRBJ1-2	.	CASSLAGGYGYTF	TGTGCCAGCAGTTTAGCAGGGGGCTATGGCTACACCTTC
.	TRBV29-1	TRBJ1-4	TRBD1	CSVLTGGYEKLFF	TGCAGCGTTCTGACAGGGGGCTATGAAAAACTGTTTTTT
.	TRBV11-2	TRBJ2-1	TRBD2	CASSSLVSGSEQFF	TGTGCCAGCAGCTCCCTTGTGAGCGGGAGTGAGCAGTTCTTC
few	TRBV30	TRBJ1-5	.	CAWSAGVDQPQHF	TGTGCCTGGAGTGCAGGGGTGGATCAGCCCCAGCATTTT
.	TRBV19	TRBJ2-3	.	CASSWASSDTQYF	TGTGCCAGTAGCTGGGCCTCGTCAGATACGCAGTATTTT
once	TRBV18	TRBJ2-2	.	CASSPPSGELFF	TGTGCCAGCTCACCACCGAGCGGGGAGCTGTTTTTT
once	TRBV6-1	TRBJ2-1	.	CASSPAEAPEQFF	TGTGCCAGCAGCCCCGCCGAGGCGCCTGAGCAGTTCTTC
.	TRBV19	TRBJ1-1	.	CASSRDRLYTEAFF	TGTGCCAGTAGTCGAGACAGGTTGTACACTGAAGCTTTCTTT
.	TRBV5-1	TRBJ2-3	.	CASSLDGRLDTQYF	TGCGCCAGCAGCTTGGACGGGAGATTAGATACGCAGTATTTT
.	TRBV6-2/TRBV6-3	TRBJ2-7	.	CASSEDRNSYEQYF	TGTGCCAGCAGTGAGGACAGAAACTCCTACGAGCAGTACTTC
.	TRBV28	TRBJ1-3	TRBD1	CASSRPGGTGNTIYF	TGTGCCAGCAGTCGTCCAGGGGGCACTGGAAACACCATATATTTT
.	TRBV2	TRBJ1-6	TRBD1	CASRGPYRGTYNSPLHF	TGTGCCAGCAGGGGCCCCTACAGGGGAACCTATAATTCACCCCTCCACTTT
.	TRBV18	TRBJ1-2	.	CASSQGRNGYTF	TGTGCCAGCTCGCAGGGTCGAAATGGCTACACCTTC
.	TRBV7-9	TRBJ2-5	.	CASSSTGYQETQYF	TGTGCCAGCAGCTCGACAGGCTACCAAGAGACCCAGTACTTC
.	TRBV29-1	TRBJ2-2	TRBD2	CSVGLAAGELFF	TGCAGCGTGGGACTAGCGGCCGGGGAGCTGTTTTTT
.	TRBV7-4	TRBJ1-1	TRBD1	CASIKNRGNTEAFF	TGTGCCAGCATTAAGAACAGGGGGAACACTGAAGCTTTCTTT
.	TRBV24-1	TRBJ1-5	TRBD1	CATTTGDQPQHF	TGTGCCACCACGACAGGGGATCAGCCCCAGCATTTT